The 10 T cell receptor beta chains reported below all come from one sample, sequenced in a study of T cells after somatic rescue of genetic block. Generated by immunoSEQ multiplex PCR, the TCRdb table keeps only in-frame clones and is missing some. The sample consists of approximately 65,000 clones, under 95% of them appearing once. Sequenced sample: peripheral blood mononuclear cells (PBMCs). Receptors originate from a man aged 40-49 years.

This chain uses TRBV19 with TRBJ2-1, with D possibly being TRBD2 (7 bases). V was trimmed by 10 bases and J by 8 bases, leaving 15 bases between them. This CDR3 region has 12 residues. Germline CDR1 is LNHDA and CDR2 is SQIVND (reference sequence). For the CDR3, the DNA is TGTGCCACCAGGGGCGGGAGCGATGAGCAGTTCTTC. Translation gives CATRGGSDEQFF.

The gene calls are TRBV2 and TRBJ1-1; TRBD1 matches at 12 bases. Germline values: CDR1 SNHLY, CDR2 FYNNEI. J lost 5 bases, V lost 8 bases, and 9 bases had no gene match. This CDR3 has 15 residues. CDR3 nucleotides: TGTGCCAGCGACGGGACAGGGGGCGCGATAACTGAAGCTTTCTTT. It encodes CASDGTGGAITEAFF.

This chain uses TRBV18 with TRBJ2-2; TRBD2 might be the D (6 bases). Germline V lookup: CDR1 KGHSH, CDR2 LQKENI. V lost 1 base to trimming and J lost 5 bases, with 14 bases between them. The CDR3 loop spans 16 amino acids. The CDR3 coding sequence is TGTGCCAGCTCACCACTCGACGGAGGGAGGACCGGGGAGCTGTTTTTT. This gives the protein CASSPLDGGRTGELFF.

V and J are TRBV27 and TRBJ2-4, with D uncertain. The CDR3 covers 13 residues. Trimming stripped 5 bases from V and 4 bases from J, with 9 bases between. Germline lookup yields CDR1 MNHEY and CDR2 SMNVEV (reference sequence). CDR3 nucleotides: TGTGCCAGCAGTGTGACTCGAAAAAACATTCAGTACTTC. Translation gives CASSVTRKNIQYF.

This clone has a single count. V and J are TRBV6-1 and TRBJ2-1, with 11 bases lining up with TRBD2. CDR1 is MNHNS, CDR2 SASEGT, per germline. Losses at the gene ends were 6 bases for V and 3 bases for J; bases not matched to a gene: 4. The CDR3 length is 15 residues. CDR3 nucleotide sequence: TGTGCCAGCAGGGCTAGCGGGGGGCTCTACAATGAGCAGTTCTTC. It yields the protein CASRASGGLYNEQFF.

The DNA for the CDR3 is TGTGCCAGCAGCTCACCAACTAGCGGGGTCAACAATGAGCAGTTCTTC. Encoded protein: CASSSPTSGVNNEQFF. The chain combines TRBV7-9 with TRBJ2-1; 10 bases match TRBD2. Germline CDR1 SEHNR, CDR2 FQNEAQ (reference sequence). V lost 4 bases and J lost 5; bases outside the gene matches: 8. The CDR3 is made up of 16 amino acids. The whole variable domain, remainder taken from reference TRBV7-9 and TRBJ2-1, is DTGVSQNPRHKITKRGQNVTFRCDPISEHNRLYWYRQTLGQGPEFLTYFQNEAQLEKSRLLSDRFSAERPKGSFSTLEIQRTEQGDSAMYLCASSSPTSGVNNEQFFGPGTRLTVL.

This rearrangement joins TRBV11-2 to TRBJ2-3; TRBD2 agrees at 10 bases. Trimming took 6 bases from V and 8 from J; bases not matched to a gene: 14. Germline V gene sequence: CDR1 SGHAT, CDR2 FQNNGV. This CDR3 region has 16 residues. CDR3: CASRPNSGRPRRTQYF. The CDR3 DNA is TGTGCCAGCAGGCCCAATAGCGGGAGGCCCCGACGTACGCAGTATTTT.

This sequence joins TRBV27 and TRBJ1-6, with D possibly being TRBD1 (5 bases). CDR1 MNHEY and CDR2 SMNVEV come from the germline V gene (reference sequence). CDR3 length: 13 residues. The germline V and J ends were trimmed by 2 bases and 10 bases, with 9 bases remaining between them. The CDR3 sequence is CASSLGGRSPLHF. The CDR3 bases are TGTGCCAGCAGTTTAGGGGGTAGGTCACCCCTCCACTTT.

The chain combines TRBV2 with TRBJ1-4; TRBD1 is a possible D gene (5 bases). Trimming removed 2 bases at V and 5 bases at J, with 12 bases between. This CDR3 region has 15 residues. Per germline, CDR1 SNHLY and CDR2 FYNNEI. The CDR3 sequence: CASSESPWGNEKLFF. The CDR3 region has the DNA TGTGCCAGCAGTGAATCCCCCTGGGGGAATGAAAAACTGTTTTTT.

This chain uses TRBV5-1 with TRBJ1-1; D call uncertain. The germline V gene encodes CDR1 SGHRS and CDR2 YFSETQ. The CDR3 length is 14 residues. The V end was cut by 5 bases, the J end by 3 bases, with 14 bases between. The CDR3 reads CASRSASGDTEAFF. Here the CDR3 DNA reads TGCGCCAGCAGGTCGGCATCTGGGGACACTGAAGCTTTCTTT.